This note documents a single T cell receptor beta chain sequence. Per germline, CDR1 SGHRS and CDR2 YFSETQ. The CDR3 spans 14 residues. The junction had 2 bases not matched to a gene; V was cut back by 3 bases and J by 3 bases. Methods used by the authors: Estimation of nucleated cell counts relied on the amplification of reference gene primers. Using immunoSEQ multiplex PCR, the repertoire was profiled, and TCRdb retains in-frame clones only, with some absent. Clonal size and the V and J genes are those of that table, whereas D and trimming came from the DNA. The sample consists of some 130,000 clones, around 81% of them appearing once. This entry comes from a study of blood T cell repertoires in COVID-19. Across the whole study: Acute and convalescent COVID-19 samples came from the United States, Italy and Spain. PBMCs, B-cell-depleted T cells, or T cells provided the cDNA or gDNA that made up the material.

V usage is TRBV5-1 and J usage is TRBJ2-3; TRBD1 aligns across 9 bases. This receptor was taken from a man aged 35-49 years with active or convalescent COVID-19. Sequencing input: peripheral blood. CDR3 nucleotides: TGCGCCAGCAGCTCGGGACAGGGAACAGATACGCAGTATTTT. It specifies CASSSGQGTDTQYF.